This T cell receptor beta chain was recovered during a study of shared T cell receptors in the human thymus. The method was immunoSEQ multiplex PCR; TCRdb's version includes in-frame clones alone and lacks a portion of them. This sample has over 650,000 clones, with about 87% found just once. V was cut by 5 bases and J by 2 bases, with 17 bases left in between. The length of the CDR3 is 16 residues. Per the germline V gene, CDR1 is MNHEY and CDR2 is SMNVEV (reference sequence). The sample was also linked to a second study, of human thymus T cells. That study adds: Within thymic and blood repertoires, V and J gene usage appeared to be biased. As related research reported, thymic repertoires overlapped highly among unrelated individuals.

V gene TRBV27 combines with J gene TRBJ2-3, with a tentative D call TRBD2 (6 bases). Sequencing input: thymocytes. The clonotype was recovered from a boy younger than two with a congenital heart defect. CDR3 sequence: CASSPNGTFYTDTQYF. As DNA, the CDR3 is TGTGCCAGCAGTCCCAACGGGACTTTCTACACAGATACGCAGTATTTT.